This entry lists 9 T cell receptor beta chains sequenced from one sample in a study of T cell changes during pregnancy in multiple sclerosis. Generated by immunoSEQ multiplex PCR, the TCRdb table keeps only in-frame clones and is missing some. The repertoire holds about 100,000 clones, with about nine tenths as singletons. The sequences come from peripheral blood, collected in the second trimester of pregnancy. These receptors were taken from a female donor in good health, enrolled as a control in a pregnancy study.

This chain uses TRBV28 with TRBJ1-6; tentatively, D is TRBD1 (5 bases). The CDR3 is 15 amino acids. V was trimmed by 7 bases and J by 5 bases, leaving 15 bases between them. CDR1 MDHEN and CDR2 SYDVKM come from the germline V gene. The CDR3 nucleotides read TGTGCCAGCACCTCATTCCAGGGTAATAATTCACCCCTCCACTTT. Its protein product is CASTSFQGNNSPLHF.

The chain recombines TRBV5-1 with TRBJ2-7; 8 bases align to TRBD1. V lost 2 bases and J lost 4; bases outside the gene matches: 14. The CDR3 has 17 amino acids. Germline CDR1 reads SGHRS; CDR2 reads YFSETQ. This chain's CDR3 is CASSLEGDRPPGYEQYF. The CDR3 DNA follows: TGCGCCAGCAGCTTAGAGGGGGACAGGCCGCCGGGTTACGAGCAGTACTTC.

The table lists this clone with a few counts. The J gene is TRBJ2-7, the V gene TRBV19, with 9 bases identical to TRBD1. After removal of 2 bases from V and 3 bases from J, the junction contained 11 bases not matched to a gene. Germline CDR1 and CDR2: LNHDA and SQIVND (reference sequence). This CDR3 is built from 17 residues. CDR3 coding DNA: TGTGCCAGTAGTATAACTCCACTTGGGACAGGGATCTACGAGCAGTACTTC. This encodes CASSITPLGTGIYEQYF.

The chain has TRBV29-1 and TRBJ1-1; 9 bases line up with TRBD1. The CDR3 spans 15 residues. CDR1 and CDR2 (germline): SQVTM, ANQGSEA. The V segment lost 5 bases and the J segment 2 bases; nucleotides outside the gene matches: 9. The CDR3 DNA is TGCAGCGTTAGGGTGGGGGACAGGGCCAACACTGAAGCTTTCTTT. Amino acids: CSVRVGDRANTEAFF.

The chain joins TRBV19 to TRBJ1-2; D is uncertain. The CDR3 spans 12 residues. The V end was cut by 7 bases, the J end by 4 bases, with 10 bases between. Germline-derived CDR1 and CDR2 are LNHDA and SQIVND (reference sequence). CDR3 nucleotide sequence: TGTGCCAGTAACCCAGGAACCTATGGCTACACCTTC. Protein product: CASNPGTYGYTF.

CDR3 region: CASSKLAAYEQYF. The CDR3 DNA follows: TGTGCCAGCAGTAAACTAGCGGCCTACGAGCAGTACTTC. V and J are TRBV6-6 and TRBJ2-7, with TRBD2 identical over 8 bases. The CDR3 length is 13 residues. The V gene's germline CDR1 is MNHNY and CDR2 SVGAGI (reference sequence). Trimming at V came to 5 bases and at J to 2 bases, leaving 2 bases not matched to a gene.

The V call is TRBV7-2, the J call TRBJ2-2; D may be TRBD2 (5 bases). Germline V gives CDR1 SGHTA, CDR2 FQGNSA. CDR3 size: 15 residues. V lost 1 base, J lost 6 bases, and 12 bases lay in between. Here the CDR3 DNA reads TGTGCCAGCAGCTTAGACAGCCGGCGGGCCGGGGAGCTGTTTTTT. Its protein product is CASSLDSRRAGELFF.

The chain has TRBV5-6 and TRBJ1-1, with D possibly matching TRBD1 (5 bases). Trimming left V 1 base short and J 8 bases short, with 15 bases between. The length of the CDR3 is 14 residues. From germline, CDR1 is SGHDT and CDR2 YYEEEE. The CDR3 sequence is CASSLHRPVEEAFF. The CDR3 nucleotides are TGTGCCAGCAGCTTGCACAGGCCTGTAGAGGAAGCTTTCTTT.

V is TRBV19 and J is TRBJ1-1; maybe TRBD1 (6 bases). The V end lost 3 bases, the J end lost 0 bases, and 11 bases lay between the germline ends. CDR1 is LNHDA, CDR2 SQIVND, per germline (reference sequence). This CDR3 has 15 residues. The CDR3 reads CASSMQGLMNTEAFF. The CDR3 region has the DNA TGTGCCAGTAGTATGCAGGGGTTGATGAACACTGAAGCTTTCTTT.